This TCR beta chain was sequenced for a study of T cell repertoires in cytomegalovirus infection. Study-level information: Evidence of both CMV infection and a matching HLA type came from public TCR beta signatures.

There are many counts of this clonotype. Its antigen is as yet unknown. Study results and caveats: Carriers of CMV and the relevant HLA type were discriminated by public TCR beta frequency.

TCRdb re-analysed the reads in MiXCR, keeping a single row per CDR3 protein. The sample contains 350,000 to 450,000 distinct CDR3 sequences, about a sixth of which appear only once. The CDR3 has 13 amino acids. Germline values: CDR1 SGHVS, CDR2 FQNEAQ. Trimming took off 0 bases at V and 8 bases at J, with 11 bases between the two ends. The source material was PBMCs. This sequence joins TRBV7-8 and TRBJ2-7; D gene ambiguous. This sequence originates from a human donor in good health (CMV status not recorded). Some clones in this sample may be carry-over from other donors' samples. In DNA, the CDR3 is TGTGCCAGCAGCTTAGCCGGACGCGCGAAGCAGTACTTC. Protein: CASSLAGRAKQYF.